Described below is a single TCR beta chain sequence and its context. In the source study's methods: Using reference gene primer amplification, nucleated cell counts were estimated. Sequencing was performed with immunoSEQ multiplex PCR; in TCRdb, only in-frame clones are kept and a portion is missing. That table gives V, J and clone size, and the DNA gave D and trimming. This table has tens of thousands of clones, just under 90% appearing once. The data stem from a study of blood T cell repertoires in COVID-19. Whole-study context: Samples of COVID-19 (acute and convalescent) were obtained from the United States, Italy and Spain. PBMCs, B-cell-depleted T cells, or T cells provided the cDNA or gDNA that made up the material.

The germline CDR1 and CDR2 sequences are SGHTA and FQGTGA. This CDR3 spans 15 amino acids. Trimming stripped 1 base from V and 7 bases from J, with 11 bases between. The TCR was taken from a man between 60 and 75 years old with acute or convalescent COVID-19. The source material was peripheral blood. The gene calls are TRBV7-3 and TRBJ1-6; D gene unclear. For the CDR3, the DNA is TGTGCCAGCAGCTTAAATCGTGTCGGGAATTCACCCCTCCACTTT. Amino acid sequence: CASSLNRVGNSPLHF. Based on the CDR3 plus reference TRBV7-3 and TRBJ1-6, the full variable domain is GAGVSQTPSNKVTEKGKYVELRCDPISGHTALYWYRQSLGQGPEFLIYFQGTGAADDSGLPNDRFFAVRPEGSVSTLKIQRTERGDSAVYLCASSLNRVGNSPLHFGNGTRLTVT.